The 18 T cell receptor beta chains below all came from one sample that was sequenced in a study of cytomegalovirus exposure and HLA in healthy donors. The PCR contained 60 Vbeta and 13 Jbeta primers. Produced via immunoSEQ multiplex PCR; TCRdb's table is partial and in-frame only. Among roughly 220,000 clones listed, roughly 80% were seen once. Sequenced sample: PBMCs. The source of these receptors is a man aged 30 to 45 in good health and CMV-seronegative.

V gene TRBV29-1 combines with J gene TRBJ2-2, with 9 bases fitting TRBD1. The CDR3 totals 15 residues. Trimming at V came to 3 bases and at J to 5 bases, leaving 7 bases not matched to a gene. Germline-derived CDR1 and CDR2 are SQVTM and ANQGSEA. DNA of the CDR3: TGCAGCGTTGATCTTGGAGGGACAGGGACCGGGGAGCTGTTTTTT. Protein: CSVDLGGTGTGELFF.

This chain connects TRBV19 to TRBJ2-2, with a possible D match to TRBD2 (6 bases). Germline CDR1 reads LNHDA; CDR2 reads SQIVND (reference sequence). This CDR3 spans 14 amino acids. Trimming pared 7 bases from V and 7 bases from J, leaving 16 bases between. The DNA of the CDR3 is TGTGCCAGTACCCTGGGACGGGGGATCGGGGAGCTGTTTTTT. Its translation: CASTLGRGIGELFF.

The chain recombines TRBV6-1 with TRBJ2-7, with D uncertain. Germline-derived CDR1 and CDR2 are MNHNS and SASEGT. Trimming removed 3 bases from V and 2 bases from J, with 14 bases in between. The CDR3 covers 15 residues. The CDR3: CASSESRNPTYEQYF. CDR3 nucleotides: TGTGCCAGCAGTGAGTCCAGGAATCCCACCTACGAGCAGTACTTC.

The rearrangement links TRBV7-6 to TRBJ2-5; D might be TRBD2 (6 bases). Trimming took 5 bases from V and 4 from J, leaving 11 bases between them. The CDR3 has 13 residues. Germline CDR1 reads SGHVS; CDR2 reads FNYEAQ. DNA of the CDR3: TGTGCCAGCAGCGCCTGGAGGGGAGAGACCCAGTACTTC. Translated, it gives CASSAWRGETQYF.

The chain carries TRBV6-6 and TRBJ2-5; TRBD2 matches 9 bases. From germline, CDR1 is MNHNY and CDR2 SVGAGI (reference sequence). The ends lost 5 bases at V and 2 bases at J; junction bases unmatched: 6. The CDR3 sequence is 15 residues long. CDR3 sequence: CASSGSGGWQETQYF. CDR3 bases: TGTGCCAGCAGTGGGAGCGGGGGGTGGCAAGAGACCCAGTACTTC.

The chain joins TRBV19 to TRBJ1-1, with D possibly being TRBD1 (5 bases). V lost 7 bases and J lost 1, with 13 bases in between. The germline V gene has CDR1 LNHDA and CDR2 SQIVND (reference sequence). This CDR3 has 14 residues. CDR3 in DNA: TGTGCCAGTAATTTACAGGTAACGAACACTGAAGCTTTCTTT. It is translated as CASNLQVTNTEAFF.

V gene TRBV11-1 combines with J gene TRBJ2-5, with TRBD1 as a possible D gene (6 bases). CDR1 is SGHAT and CDR2 is FQDESV in the germline V gene (reference sequence). CDR3 length: 19 amino acids. Trimming stripped 3 bases from V and 2 bases from J, with 25 bases between. The CDR3 DNA reads as TGTGCCAGCAGCTTGAGGCAGGGGTGGGGCCTCAGCCTACAAGAGACCCAGTACTTC. Its translation: CASSLRQGWGLSLQETQYF.

The chain has TRBV6-4 and TRBJ2-4; 10 bases agree with TRBD1. The germline V gene has CDR1 MRHNA and CDR2 SNTAGT. The V and J ends lost 5 bases and 3 bases, in that order; junction bases with no gene match: 7. This CDR3 is 16 amino acids long. The CDR3 reads CASSRTGGSDKNIQYF. As DNA, the CDR3 is TGTGCCAGCAGTCGGACAGGGGGAAGTGACAAAAACATTCAGTACTTC.

Comments on this clone: The junction departs from germline at one end; a sequencing error may be responsible. J is TRBJ2-5 and V is TRBV7-9; TRBD1 is a possible D gene (5 bases). Looked up from germline, CDR1 is SEHNR and CDR2 is FQNEAQ (reference sequence). The CDR3 extends over 15 amino acids. The CDR3: CSSSRVGVPGETQYF. In DNA, the CDR3 is TGTTCCAGCAGTCGAGTAGGGGTGCCGGGCGAGACCCAGTACTTC.

The J gene is TRBJ2-1, the V gene TRBV9; 7 nucleotides align to TRBD2. Germline values: CDR1 SGDLS, CDR2 YYNGEE. CDR3 length: 16 amino acids. The V and J ends lost 2 bases and 2 bases, in that order; junction bases with no gene match: 7. The CDR3 reads CASSVSERGPYNEQFF. CDR3 DNA: TGTGCCAGCAGCGTGTCCGAGCGGGGCCCCTACAATGAGCAGTTCTTC.

The chain links TRBV28 to TRBJ1-2; possible D gene TRBD1, 5 bases. V was pared by 10 bases and J by 6 bases, with 21 bases between. The length of the CDR3 is 14 residues. The germline V gene encodes CDR1 MDHEN and CDR2 SYDVKM. CDR3 loop: CATDGGTTLNGYTF. CDR3 nucleotides: TGTGCCACCGATGGGGGGACGACTCTGAATGGCTACACCTTC.

The rearrangement joins TRBV19 to TRBJ2-3, with D maybe TRBD1 (5 bases). Germline lookup yields CDR1 LNHDA and CDR2 SQIVND (reference sequence). V was shortened by 4 bases and J by 6 bases, with 14 bases between the two germline ends. CDR3 length equals 14 residues. CDR3: CASSKQGRADTQYF. The CDR3 DNA is TGTGCCAGTAGTAAGCAGGGTAGGGCCGATACGCAGTATTTT.

The chain carries TRBV29-1 and TRBJ2-2, with D possibly TRBD2 on 5 matching bases. The CDR3 covers 15 residues. V gave up 3 bases and J gave up 2 bases, with 13 bases separating them. Looked up from germline, CDR1 is SQVTM and CDR2 is ANQGSEA. In nucleotides, the CDR3 is TGCAGCGTTGAGTGGAGGCAGGAAAACACCGGGGAGCTGTTTTTT. Amino acids: CSVEWRQENTGELFF.

V gene TRBV7-6 combines with J gene TRBJ2-3; 7 nucleotides match TRBD2. The CDR3 consists of 13 residues. Per the germline V gene, CDR1 is SGHVS and CDR2 is FNYEAQ. V lost 7 bases, J lost 4 bases, and 5 bases stayed unmatched. The CDR3 loop reads CASNMGGADTQYF. The CDR3 DNA reads as TGTGCCAGCAATATGGGGGGGGCAGATACGCAGTATTTT.

The chain recombines TRBV7-9 with TRBJ1-6; TRBD1 matches at 8 bases. The CDR3 sequence is 16 residues long. V was clipped by 5 bases and J by 3 bases; unmatched bases: 6. The germline CDR1 and CDR2 sequences are SEHNR and FQNEAQ (reference sequence). The CDR3 reads CASSHGQGFYNSPLHF. The CDR3 DNA is TGTGCCAGCAGCCATGGACAGGGATTCTATAATTCACCCCTCCACTTT.

Worth noting for this clone: Its ends do not fully match the called genes, so a read error is possible. This chain joins TRBV6-5 and TRBJ2-6; a weak D match, TRBD1 (5 bases). Germline CDR1 is MNHEY and CDR2 is SVGAGI. This CDR3 region has 12 residues. CDR3 protein: CATDSGASVLTF. The CDR3 nucleotides are TGTGCCACCGACTCTGGGGCCAGCGTCCTGACTTTC.

The J gene is TRBJ1-1, the V gene TRBV7-9, with a possible D match to TRBD1 (5 bases). The germline V and J ends were trimmed by 6 bases and 0 bases, with 8 bases remaining between them. The CDR3 length is 13 residues. Germline CDR1 SEHNR, CDR2 FQNEAQ (reference sequence). This CDR3 is CASSQQVNTEAFF. DNA of the CDR3: TGTGCCAGCAGTCAACAGGTGAACACTGAAGCTTTCTTT.

The V call is TRBV4-1, the J call TRBJ1-2; TRBD1 is a possible D gene (5 bases). V dropped 4 bases and J dropped 4 bases, with 10 bases sitting between them. The CDR3 extends over 13 amino acids. Germline loops: CDR1 MGHRA, CDR2 YSYEKL. Written as DNA, the CDR3 is TGCGCCAGCAGCCCGACAGCGCGCTATGGCTACACCTTC. Its protein is CASSPTARYGYTF.